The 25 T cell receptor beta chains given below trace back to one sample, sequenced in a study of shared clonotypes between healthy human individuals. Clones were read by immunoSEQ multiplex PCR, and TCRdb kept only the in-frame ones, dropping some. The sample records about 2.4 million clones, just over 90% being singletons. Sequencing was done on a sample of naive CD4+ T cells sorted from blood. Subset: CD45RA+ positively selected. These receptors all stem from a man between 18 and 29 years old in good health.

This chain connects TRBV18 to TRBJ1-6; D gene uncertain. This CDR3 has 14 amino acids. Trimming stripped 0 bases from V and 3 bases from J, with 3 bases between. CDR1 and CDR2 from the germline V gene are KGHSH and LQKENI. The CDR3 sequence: CASSPPGYNSPLHF. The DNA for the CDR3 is TGTGCCAGCTCACCACCGGGCTATAATTCACCCCTCCACTTT.

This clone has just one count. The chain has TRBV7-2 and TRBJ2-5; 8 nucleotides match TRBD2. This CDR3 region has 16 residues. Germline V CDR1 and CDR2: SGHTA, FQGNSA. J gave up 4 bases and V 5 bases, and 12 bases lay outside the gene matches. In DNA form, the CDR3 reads TGTGCCAGCAGCAACCGGGGGGGCATTTGGGCAGAGACCCAGTACTTC. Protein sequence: CASSNRGGIWAETQYF.

CDR3 region: CASSLDEGSYEQYF. CDR3 nucleotide sequence: TGTGCCAGCAGCTTAGACGAGGGCTCCTACGAGCAGTACTTC. This chain connects TRBV7-6 to TRBJ2-7, with a weak D call TRBD2 (5 bases). The V end lost 1 base, the J end lost 0 bases, and 7 bases lay between the germline ends. The CDR3 has 14 residues. CDR1 is SGHVS and CDR2 is FNYEAQ in the germline V gene.

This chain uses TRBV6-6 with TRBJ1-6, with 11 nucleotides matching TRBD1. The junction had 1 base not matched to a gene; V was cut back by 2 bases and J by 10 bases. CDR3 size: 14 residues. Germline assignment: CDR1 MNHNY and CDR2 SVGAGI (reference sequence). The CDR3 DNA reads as TGTGCCAGCAGTTACGGGACAGGGGGGTCACCCCTCCACTTT. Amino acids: CASSYGTGGSPLHF.

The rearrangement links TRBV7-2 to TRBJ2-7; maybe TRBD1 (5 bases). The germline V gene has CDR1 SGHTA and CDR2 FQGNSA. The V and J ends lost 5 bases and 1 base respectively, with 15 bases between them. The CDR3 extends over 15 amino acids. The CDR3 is CASSLLGVESYEQYF. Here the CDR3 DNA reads TGTGCCAGCAGCCTTCTAGGGGTTGAGTCCTACGAGCAGTACTTC.

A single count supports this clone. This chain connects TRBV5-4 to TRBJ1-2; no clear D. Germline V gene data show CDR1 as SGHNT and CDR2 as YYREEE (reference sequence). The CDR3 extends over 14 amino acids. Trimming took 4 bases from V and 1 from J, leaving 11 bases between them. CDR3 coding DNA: TGTGCCAGCAGCCAACCAAGCCTTAACTATGGCTACACCTTC. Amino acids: CASSQPSLNYGYTF.

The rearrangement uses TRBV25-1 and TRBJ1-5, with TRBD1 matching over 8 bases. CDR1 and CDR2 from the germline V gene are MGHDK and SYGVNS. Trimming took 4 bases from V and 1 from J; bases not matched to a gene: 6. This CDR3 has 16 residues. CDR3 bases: TGTGCCAGCAGTGGAGCACAGGGGGTGAGCAATCAGCCCCAGCATTTT. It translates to CASSGAQGVSNQPQHF.

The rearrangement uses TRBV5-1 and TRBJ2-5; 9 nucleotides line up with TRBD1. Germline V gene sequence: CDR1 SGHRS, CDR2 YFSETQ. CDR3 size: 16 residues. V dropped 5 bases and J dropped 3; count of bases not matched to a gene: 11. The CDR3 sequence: CASRQGALISEETQYF. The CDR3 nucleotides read TGCGCCAGCAGACAGGGGGCCCTGATCTCTGAAGAGACCCAGTACTTC.

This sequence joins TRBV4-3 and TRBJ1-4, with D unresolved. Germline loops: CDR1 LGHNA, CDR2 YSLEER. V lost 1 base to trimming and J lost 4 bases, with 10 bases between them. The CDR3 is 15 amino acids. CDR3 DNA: TGCGCCAGCAGCCAAGCATCCGGGGTTAATGAAAAACTGTTTTTT. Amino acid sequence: CASSQASGVNEKLFF.

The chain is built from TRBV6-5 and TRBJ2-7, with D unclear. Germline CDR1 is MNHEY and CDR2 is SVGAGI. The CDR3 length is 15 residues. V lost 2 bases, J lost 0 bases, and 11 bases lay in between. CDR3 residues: CASSYGRSRSYEQYF. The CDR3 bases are TGTGCCAGCAGTTACGGTCGCAGCCGCTCCTACGAGCAGTACTTC.

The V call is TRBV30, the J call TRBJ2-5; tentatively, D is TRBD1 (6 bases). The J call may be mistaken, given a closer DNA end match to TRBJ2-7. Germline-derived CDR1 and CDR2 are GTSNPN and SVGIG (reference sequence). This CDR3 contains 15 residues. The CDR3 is CAWREVGQGPYEQYF. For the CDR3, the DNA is TGTGCCTGGAGAGAGGTAGGGCAGGGGCCCTACGAGCAGTACTTC.

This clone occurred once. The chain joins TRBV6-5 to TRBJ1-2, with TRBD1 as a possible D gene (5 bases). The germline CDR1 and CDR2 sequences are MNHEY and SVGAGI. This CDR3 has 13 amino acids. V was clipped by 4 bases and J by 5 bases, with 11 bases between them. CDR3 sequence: CASSFTRGYGYTF. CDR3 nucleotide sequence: TGTGCCAGCAGTTTTACCCGGGGGTATGGCTACACCTTC.

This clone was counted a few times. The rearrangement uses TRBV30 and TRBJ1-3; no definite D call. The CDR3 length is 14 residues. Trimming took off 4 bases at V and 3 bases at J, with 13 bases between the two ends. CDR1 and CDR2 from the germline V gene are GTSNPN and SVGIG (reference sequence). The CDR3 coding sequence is TGTGCCTGGATGGTAGGAGGATTTGGAAACACCATATATTTT. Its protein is CAWMVGGFGNTIYF.

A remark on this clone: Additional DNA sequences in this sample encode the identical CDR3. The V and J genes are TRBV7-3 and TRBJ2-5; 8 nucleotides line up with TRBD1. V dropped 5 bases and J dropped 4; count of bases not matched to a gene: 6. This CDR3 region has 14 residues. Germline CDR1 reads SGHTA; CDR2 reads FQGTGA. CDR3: CASSLTGVGETQYF. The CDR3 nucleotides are TGTGCCAGCAGCCTGACAGGGGTCGGAGAGACCCAGTACTTC.

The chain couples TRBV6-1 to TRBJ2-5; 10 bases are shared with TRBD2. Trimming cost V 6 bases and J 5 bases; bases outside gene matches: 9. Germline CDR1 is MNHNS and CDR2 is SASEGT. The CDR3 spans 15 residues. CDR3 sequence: CASSLAGAVGETQYF. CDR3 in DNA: TGTGCCAGCAGCCTAGCGGGAGCTGTTGGGGAGACCCAGTACTTC.

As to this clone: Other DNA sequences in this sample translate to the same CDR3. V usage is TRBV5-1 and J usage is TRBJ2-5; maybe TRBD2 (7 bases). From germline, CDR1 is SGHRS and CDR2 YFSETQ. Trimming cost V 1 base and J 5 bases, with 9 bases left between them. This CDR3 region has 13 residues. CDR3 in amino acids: CASSLPGGETQYF. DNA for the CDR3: TGCGCCAGCAGCTTGCCGGGGGGCGAGACCCAGTACTTC.

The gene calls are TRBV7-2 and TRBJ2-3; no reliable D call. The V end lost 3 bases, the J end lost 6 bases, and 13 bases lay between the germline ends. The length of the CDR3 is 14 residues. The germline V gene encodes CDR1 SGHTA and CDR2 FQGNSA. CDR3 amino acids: CASSFSPSTDTQYF. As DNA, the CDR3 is TGTGCCAGCAGCTTTTCACCATCTACGGATACGCAGTATTTT.

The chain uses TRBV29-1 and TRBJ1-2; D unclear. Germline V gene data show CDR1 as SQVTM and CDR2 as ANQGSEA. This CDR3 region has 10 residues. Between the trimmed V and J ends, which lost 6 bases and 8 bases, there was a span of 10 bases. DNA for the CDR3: TGCAGCGTCCTCGGAGACGGCTACACCTTC. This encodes CSVLGDGYTF.

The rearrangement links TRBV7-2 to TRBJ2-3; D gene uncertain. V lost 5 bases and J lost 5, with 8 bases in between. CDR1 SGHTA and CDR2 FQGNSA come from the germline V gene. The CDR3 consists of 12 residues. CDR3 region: CASSPSRDTQYF. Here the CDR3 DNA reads TGTGCCAGCAGCCCTTCAAGAGATACGCAGTATTTT.

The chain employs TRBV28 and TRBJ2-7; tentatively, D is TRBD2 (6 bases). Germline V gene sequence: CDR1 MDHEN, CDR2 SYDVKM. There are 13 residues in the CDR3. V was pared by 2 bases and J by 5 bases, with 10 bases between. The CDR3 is CASSLAGHHEQYF. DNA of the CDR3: TGTGCCAGCAGTTTAGCGGGGCATCACGAGCAGTACTTC. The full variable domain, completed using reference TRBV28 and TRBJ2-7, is DVKVTQSSRYLVKRTGEKVFLECVQDMDHENMFWYRQDPGLGLRLIYFSYDVKMKEKGDIPEGYSVSREKKERFSLILESASTNQTSMYLCASSLAGHHEQYFGPGTRLTVT.

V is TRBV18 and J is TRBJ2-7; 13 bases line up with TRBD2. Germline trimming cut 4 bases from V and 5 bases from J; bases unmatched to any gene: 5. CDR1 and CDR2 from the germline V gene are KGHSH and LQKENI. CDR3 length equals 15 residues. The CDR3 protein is CASSRGLAGADEQYF. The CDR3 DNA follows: TGTGCCAGCTCACGAGGACTAGCGGGAGCGGACGAGCAGTACTTC. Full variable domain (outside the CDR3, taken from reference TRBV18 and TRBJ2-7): NAGVMQNPRHLVRRRGQEARLRCSPMKGHSHVYWYRQLPEEGLKFMVYLQKENIIDESGMPKERFSAEFPKEGPSILRIQQVVRGDSAAYFCASSRGLAGADEQYFGPGTRLTVT.

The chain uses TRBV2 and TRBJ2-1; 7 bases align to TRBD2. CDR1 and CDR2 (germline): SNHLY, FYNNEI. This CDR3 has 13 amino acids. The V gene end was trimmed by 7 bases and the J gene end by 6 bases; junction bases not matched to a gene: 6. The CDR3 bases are TGTGCCAGCAAGGGAGGGCCGTTCAATGAGCAGTTCTTC. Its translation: CASKGGPFNEQFF.

CDR3 nucleotides: TGTGCCGCCCCGGGGGGCTCCAATCAGCCCCAGCATTTT. Translating gives CAAPGGSNQPQHF. J is TRBJ1-5 and V is TRBV9, with TRBD1 as a possible D gene (6 bases). Germline-derived CDR1 and CDR2 are SGDLS and YYNGEE. The CDR3 sequence is 13 residues long. V was trimmed by 10 bases and J by 3 bases, leaving 14 bases between them.

CDR3 sequence reads: CASSPQGGSTDTQYF. CDR3 DNA sequence: TGTGCCAGCAGCCCACAGGGAGGGAGCACAGATACGCAGTATTTT. The chain is built from TRBV7-3 and TRBJ2-3; possibly TRBD2 for D (7 bases). V lost 5 bases and J lost 0, with 12 bases in between. Germline CDR1 is SGHTA and CDR2 is FQGTGA. This CDR3 is 15 amino acids long.

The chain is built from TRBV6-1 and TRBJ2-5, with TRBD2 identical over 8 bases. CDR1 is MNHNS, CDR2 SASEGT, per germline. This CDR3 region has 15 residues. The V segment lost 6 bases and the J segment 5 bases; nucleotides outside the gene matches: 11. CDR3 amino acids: CASSKRGPSGETQYF. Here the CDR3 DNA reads TGTGCCAGCAGCAAGCGGGGGCCCTCGGGGGAGACCCAGTACTTC.